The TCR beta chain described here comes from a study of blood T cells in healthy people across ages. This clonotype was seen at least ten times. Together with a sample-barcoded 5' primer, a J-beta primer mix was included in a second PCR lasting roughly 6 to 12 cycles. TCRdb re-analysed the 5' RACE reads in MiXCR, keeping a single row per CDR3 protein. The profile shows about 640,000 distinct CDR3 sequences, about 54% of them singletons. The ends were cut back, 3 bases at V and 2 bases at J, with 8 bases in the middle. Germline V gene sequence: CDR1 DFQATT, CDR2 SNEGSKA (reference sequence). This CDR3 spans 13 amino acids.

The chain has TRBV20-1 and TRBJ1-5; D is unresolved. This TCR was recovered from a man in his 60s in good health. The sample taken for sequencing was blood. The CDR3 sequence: CSASVLGNQPQHF. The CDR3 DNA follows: TGCAGTGCTAGTGTTCTAGGCAATCAGCCCCAGCATTTT.